A single sample gave rise to the 16 T cell receptor beta chains below, sequenced in a study of patients and donors after allogeneic stem cell transplantation. TCRdb ran MiXCR on the RT-PCR reads and lists one entry per CDR3 protein. The sample yields fewer than 200,000 distinct CDR3 sequences, 25% to 35% seen once. Sequencing input: blood, either unsorted or a sorted T cell fraction (not recorded which). These receptors came from a human donor who was either an allogeneic HSCT recipient or a stem cell or donor lymphocyte infusion donor (not recorded which). It is not recorded whose cells these are; they may come from a transplant donor.

Only a few counts were recorded for this clonotype. J is TRBJ2-2 and V is TRBV6-5; no definite D call. The CDR3 is made up of 18 amino acids. Per the germline V gene, CDR1 is MNHEY and CDR2 is SVGAGI. The germline V and J ends were trimmed by 5 bases and 5 bases, with 24 bases remaining between them. This CDR3 is CASSPSYGQQIRTGELFF. The CDR3 nucleotides are TGTGCCAGCAGTCCCTCCTACGGGCAGCAGATTCGAACCGGGGAGCTGTTTTTT.

This clonotype was seen only a few times. The J gene is TRBJ1-1, the V gene TRBV3-1; D is perhaps TRBD1 (5 bases). Germline V gives CDR1 LGHDT, CDR2 YNNKEL (reference sequence). V was trimmed by 3 bases and J by 6 bases, leaving 11 bases between them. This CDR3 region has 13 residues. CDR3: CASSQGRVPEAFF. In DNA form, the CDR3 reads TGTGCCAGCAGCCAGGGCAGGGTCCCTGAAGCTTTCTTT.

The chain employs TRBV20-1 and TRBJ2-7, with D possibly matching TRBD2 (6 bases). Trimming took 1 base from V and 6 from J, leaving 13 bases between them. Germline V lookup: CDR1 DFQATT, CDR2 SNEGSKA (reference sequence). CDR3 length equals 13 residues. CDR3 region: CSARVTGVSEQYF. In DNA, the CDR3 is TGCAGTGCTAGAGTGACGGGAGTCTCCGAGCAGTACTTC.

This clonotype showed up just a few times. The chain recombines TRBV28 with TRBJ2-5; the D is unclear. This CDR3 is 16 amino acids long. Germline CDR1 MDHEN, CDR2 SYDVKM. Between the trimmed V and J ends, which lost 2 bases and 1 base, there was a span of 14 bases. CDR3 nucleotides: TGTGCCAGCAGTTTAGATTACCTAATTGGCCAAGAGACCCAGTACTTC. Translation: CASSLDYLIGQETQYF.

This clonotype turned up a few times. The chain employs TRBV21-1 and TRBJ2-1. TRBV21-1 constitutes a pseudogene. The CDR3 length is 14 residues. CDR3 loop: CASSTRWAYNEQFF. The DNA for the CDR3 is TGTGCCAGCAGCACTAGGTGGGCCTACAATGAGCAGTTCTTC.

J is TRBJ2-7 and V is TRBV18; D uncertain. CDR1 is KGHSH and CDR2 is LQKENI in the germline V gene. Trimming stripped 8 bases from V and 2 bases from J, with 13 bases between. The CDR3 is made up of 13 amino acids. CDR3 DNA sequence: TGTGCCAGCGCCCCGACAAAAACCTACGAGCAGTACTTC. Amino acid sequence: CASAPTKTYEQYF.

This clonotype has a count of ten or more. The chain joins TRBV6-5 to TRBJ1-1; maybe TRBD1 (6 bases). CDR3 length: 13 amino acids. In germline, CDR1 is MNHEY, CDR2 SVGAGI. V was cut by 6 bases and J by 5 bases, with 13 bases left in between. CDR3 sequence reads: CASSGRGWTEAFF. CDR3 nucleotide sequence: TGTGCCAGCAGCGGCAGGGGATGGACTGAAGCTTTCTTT.

At least ten counts were recorded for this clonotype. The chain uses TRBV6-6 and TRBJ1-2, with D maybe TRBD1 (6 bases). Trimming pared 0 bases from V and 8 bases from J, leaving 7 bases between. The CDR3 is 12 amino acids. Germline CDR1 is MNHNY and CDR2 is SVGAGI (reference sequence). CDR3 sequence reads: CASSYSGTGYTF. The CDR3 DNA follows: TGTGCCAGCAGTTACTCGGGGACAGGCTACACCTTC.

The chain links TRBV12-3 or TRBV12-4 to TRBJ2-3; 9 positions agree with TRBD1. J gave up 3 bases and V 3 bases, and 1 base lay outside the gene matches. This CDR3 has 14 residues. The CDR3, as DNA: TGTGCCAGCAGTTTGGGGACAGGGACAGATACGCAGTATTTT. It specifies CASSLGTGTDTQYF.

This chain's CDR3 is CASSFDETQYF. DNA for the CDR3: TGCGCCAGCAGCTTCGACGAGACCCAGTACTTC. J is TRBJ2-5 and V is TRBV5-1; D is undetermined. Per germline, CDR1 SGHRS and CDR2 YFSETQ. Trimming took 2 bases from V and 5 from J, leaving 4 bases between them. This CDR3 comprises 11 residues.

The rearrangement joins TRBV9 to TRBJ2-7; D uncertain. The germline V gene encodes CDR1 SGDLS and CDR2 YYNGEE. This CDR3 spans 13 amino acids. Trimming pared 4 bases from V and 3 bases from J, leaving 11 bases between. The CDR3 protein is CASSSQYSYEQYF. The DNA of the CDR3 is TGTGCCAGCAGCAGCCAATACAGCTACGAGCAGTACTTC. The full variable domain, its missing parts supplied by reference TRBV9 and TRBJ2-7, is DSGVTQTPKHLITATGQRVTLRCSPRSGDLSVYWYQQSLDQGLQFLIQYYNGEERAKGNILERFSAQQFPDLHSELNLSSLELGDSALYFCASSSQYSYEQYFGPGTRLTVT.

This clonotype was seen a few times. The J gene is TRBJ2-2, the V gene TRBV29-1; D remains ambiguous. Per germline, CDR1 SQVTM and CDR2 ANQGSEA. Trimming removed 4 bases from V and 0 bases from J, with 3 bases in between. This CDR3 region has 12 residues. CDR3 DNA: TGCAGCGTTGCACCGAACACCGGGGAGCTGTTTTTT. Its protein product is CSVAPNTGELFF.

The chain couples TRBV6-2 or TRBV6-3 to TRBJ2-1; possibly TRBD2 for D (6 bases). The CDR3 spans 14 residues. Per germline, CDR1 MNHEY and CDR2 SVGEGT. Trimming took off 10 bases at V and 5 bases at J, with 18 bases between the two ends. In DNA form, the CDR3 reads TGTGCCACACACGGGACTTCCGGACACAATGAGCAGTTCTTC. This codes for CATHGTSGHNEQFF.

This clonotype was detected many times. The chain combines TRBV7-2 with TRBJ2-1; weak D call: TRBD1 (5 bases). Germline CDR1 is SGHTA and CDR2 is FQGNSA. This CDR3 contains 14 residues. Trimming pared 3 bases from V and 6 bases from J, leaving 12 bases between. The CDR3 is CASSLGLAGNEQFF. DNA for the CDR3: TGTGCCAGCAGCTTGGGGCTCGCCGGCAATGAGCAGTTCTTC.

The gene calls are TRBV24-1 and TRBJ2-1, with a tentative D call TRBD2 (5 bases). The CDR3 is 13 residues long. Per germline, CDR1 KGHDR and CDR2 SFDVKD. With 3 bases removed from V and 11 bases from J, the gap between germline ends came to 13 bases. This CDR3 is CATSDLPGGKQFF. The CDR3 region has the DNA TGTGCCACCAGTGATCTCCCAGGAGGTAAGCAGTTCTTC.

The chain carries TRBV29-1 and TRBJ1-4, with 10 bases matching TRBD1. The CDR3 covers 13 residues. The germline V gene has CDR1 SQVTM and CDR2 ANQGSEA. Trimming cost V 1 base and J 8 bases; bases outside gene matches: 1. For the CDR3, the DNA is TGCAGCGTTGAAGGACAGGGGGCGGAAAAACTGTTTTTT. Protein: CSVEGQGAEKLFF.